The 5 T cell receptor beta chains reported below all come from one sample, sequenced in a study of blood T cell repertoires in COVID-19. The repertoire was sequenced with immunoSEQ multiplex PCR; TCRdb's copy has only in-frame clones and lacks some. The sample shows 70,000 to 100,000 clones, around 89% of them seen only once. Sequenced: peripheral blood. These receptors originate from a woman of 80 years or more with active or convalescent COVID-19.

This chain's CDR3 is CASSLDPGDYNEQFF. In DNA form, the CDR3 reads TGTGCCAGCAGCTTAGACCCCGGGGACTACAATGAGCAGTTCTTC. This chain joins TRBV11-2 and TRBJ2-1; possibly TRBD2 for D (5 bases). The CDR3 runs 15 residues. V lost 0 bases, J lost 3 bases, and 9 bases lay in between. Looked up from germline, CDR1 is SGHAT and CDR2 is FQNNGV.

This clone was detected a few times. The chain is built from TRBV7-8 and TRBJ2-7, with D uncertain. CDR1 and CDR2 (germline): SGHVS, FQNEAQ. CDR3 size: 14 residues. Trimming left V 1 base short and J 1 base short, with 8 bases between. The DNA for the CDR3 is TGTGCCAGCAGCTTAGTAACAGCTTCCTACGAGCAGTACTTC. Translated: CASSLVTASYEQYF. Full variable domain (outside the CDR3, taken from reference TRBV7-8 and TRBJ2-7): GAGVSQSPRYKVAKRGQDVALRCDPISGHVSLFWYQQALGQGPEFLTYFQNEAQLDKSGLPSDRFFAERPEGSVSTLKIQRTQQEDSAVYLCASSLVTASYEQYFGPGTRLTVT.

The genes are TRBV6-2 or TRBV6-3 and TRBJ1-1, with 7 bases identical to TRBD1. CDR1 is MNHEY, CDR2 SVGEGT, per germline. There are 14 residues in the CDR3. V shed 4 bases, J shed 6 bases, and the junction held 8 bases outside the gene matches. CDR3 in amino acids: CASSFGGGAAEAFF. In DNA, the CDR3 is TGTGCCAGCAGTTTTGGAGGGGGCGCCGCTGAAGCTTTCTTT.

The CDR3 spells CASSRTSLPTDTQYF. The CDR3 DNA follows: TGTGCCAGCAGCCGGACTAGCCTCCCCACAGATACGCAGTATTTT. V usage is TRBV3-1 (or the pseudogene TRBV3-2) and J usage is TRBJ2-3, with TRBD2 identical over 8 bases. J gave up 2 bases and V 4 bases, and 5 bases lay outside the gene matches. Germline assignment: CDR1 LGHDT and CDR2 YNNKEL (reference sequence). CDR3 length equals 15 residues.

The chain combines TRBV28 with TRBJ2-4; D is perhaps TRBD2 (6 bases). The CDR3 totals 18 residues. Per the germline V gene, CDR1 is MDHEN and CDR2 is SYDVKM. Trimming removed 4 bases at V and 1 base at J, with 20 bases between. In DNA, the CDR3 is TGTGCCAGCAGTTCTCCAACTTACAGCGGAGGGGCCAAAAACATTCAGTACTTC. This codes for CASSSPTYSGGAKNIQYF.